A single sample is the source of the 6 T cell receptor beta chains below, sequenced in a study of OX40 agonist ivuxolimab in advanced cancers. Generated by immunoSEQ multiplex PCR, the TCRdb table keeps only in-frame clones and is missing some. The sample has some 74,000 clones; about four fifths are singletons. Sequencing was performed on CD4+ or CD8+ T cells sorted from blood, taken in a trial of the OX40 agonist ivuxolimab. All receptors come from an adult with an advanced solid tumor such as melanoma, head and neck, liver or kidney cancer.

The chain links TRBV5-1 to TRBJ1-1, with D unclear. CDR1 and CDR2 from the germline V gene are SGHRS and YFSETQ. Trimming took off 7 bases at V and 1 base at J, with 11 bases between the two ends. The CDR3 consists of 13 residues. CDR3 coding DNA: TGCGCCAGCGGGCTTGGAGAGAACACTGAAGCTTTCTTT. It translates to CASGLGENTEAFF.

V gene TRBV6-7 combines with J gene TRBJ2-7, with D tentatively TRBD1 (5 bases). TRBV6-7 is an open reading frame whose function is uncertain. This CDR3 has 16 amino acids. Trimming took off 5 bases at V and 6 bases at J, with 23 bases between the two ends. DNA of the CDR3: TGTGCCAGCAGTGAGTCAGGGTATCCCACGGTCGGCGAGCAGTACTTC. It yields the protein CASSESGYPTVGEQYF.

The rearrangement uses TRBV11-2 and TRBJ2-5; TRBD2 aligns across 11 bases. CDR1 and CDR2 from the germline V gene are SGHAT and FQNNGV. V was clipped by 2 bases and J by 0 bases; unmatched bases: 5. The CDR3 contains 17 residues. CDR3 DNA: TGTGCCAGCAGCTTAACCCTTAGCGGGGGGGACCAAGAGACCCAGTACTTC. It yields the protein CASSLTLSGGDQETQYF.

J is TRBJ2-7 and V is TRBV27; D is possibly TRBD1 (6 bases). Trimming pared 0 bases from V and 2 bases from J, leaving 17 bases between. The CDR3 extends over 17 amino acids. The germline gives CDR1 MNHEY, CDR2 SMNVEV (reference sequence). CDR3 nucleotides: TGTGCCAGCAGTTTATCGATCCCAGGGGCAGGGGCCTACGAGCAGTACTTC. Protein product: CASSLSIPGAGAYEQYF.

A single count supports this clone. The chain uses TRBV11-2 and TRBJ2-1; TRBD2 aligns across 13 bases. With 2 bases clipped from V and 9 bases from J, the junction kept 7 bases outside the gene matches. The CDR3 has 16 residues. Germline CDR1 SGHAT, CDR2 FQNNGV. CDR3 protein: CASSLLPGTSGTEQFF. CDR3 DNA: TGTGCCAGCAGCTTACTGCCGGGGACTAGCGGGACTGAGCAGTTCTTC.

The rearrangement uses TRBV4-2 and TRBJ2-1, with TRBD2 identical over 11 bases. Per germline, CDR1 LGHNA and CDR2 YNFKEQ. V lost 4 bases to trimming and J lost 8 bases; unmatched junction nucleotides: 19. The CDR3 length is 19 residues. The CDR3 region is CASSLLWVAGGPSRDEQFF. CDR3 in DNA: TGTGCCAGCAGCCTACTTTGGGTAGCGGGAGGGCCCTCCCGCGATGAGCAGTTCTTC.